Below, 26 T cell receptor beta chains from the same sample are listed, as sequenced in a study of cytomegalovirus exposure and HLA in healthy donors. With 60 Vbeta and 13 Jbeta primers, the PCR was carried out. The data were produced by immunoSEQ multiplex PCR, yet TCRdb's version contains in-frame clones alone and is incomplete. The sample lists some 100,000 clones; approximately 80% were seen once. The sample taken for sequencing was PBMCs. Receptors were obtained from a female donor in good health and CMV-seronegative.

The chain's CDR3 is CASSRLAGTTEQFF. Written as DNA, the CDR3 is TGTGCCAGTAGTAGGCTAGCGGGGACTACTGAGCAGTTCTTC. The chain links TRBV19 to TRBJ2-1; 9 bases map to TRBD2. The CDR3 has 14 residues. V lost 4 bases, J lost 9 bases, and 7 bases stayed unmatched. The germline gives CDR1 LNHDA, CDR2 SQIVND (reference sequence). Drawing the rest from reference TRBV19 and TRBJ2-1, the complete variable domain is DGGITQSPKYLFRKEGQNVTLSCEQNLNHDAMYWYRQDPGQGLRLIYYSQIVNDFQKGDIAEGYSVSREKKESFPLTVTSAQKNPTAFYLCASSRLAGTTEQFFGPGTRLTVL.

This sequence joins TRBV21-1 and TRBJ1-4; whether TRBD1, the table's D call, matches the DNA was not checked. TRBV21-1 is a pseudogene locus. There are 16 residues in the CDR3. The CDR3 loop reads CASSKAPTQGCEKLFF. The CDR3 DNA follows: TGTGCCAGCAGCAAAGCGCCCACACAGGGTTGTGAAAAACTGTTTTTT.

The chain combines TRBV5-1 with TRBJ1-1, with TRBD1 as a possible D gene (5 bases). Germline V gene sequence: CDR1 SGHRS, CDR2 YFSETQ. This CDR3 contains 17 residues. Trimming pared 1 base from V and 1 base from J, leaving 17 bases between. CDR3 coding DNA: TGCGCCAGCAGCTTGAACAGGAGTGGGATAACGAACACTGAAGCTTTCTTT. Translating it yields CASSLNRSGITNTEAFF.

The rearrangement links TRBV4-3 to TRBJ1-5; D may be TRBD1 (5 bases). The CDR3 is 15 amino acids. Trimming cost V 0 bases and J 5 bases, with 11 bases left between them. In germline, CDR1 is LGHNA, CDR2 YSLEER. The CDR3 coding sequence is TGCGCCAGCAGCCAAGACAAAGGGGTAGATCAGCCCCAGCATTTT. Protein product: CASSQDKGVDQPQHF.

The genes are TRBV5-4 and TRBJ2-2, with D possibly TRBD2 on 7 matching bases. V was pared by 6 bases and J by 5 bases, with 23 bases between. The CDR3 consists of 17 residues. Germline values: CDR1 SGHNT, CDR2 YYREEE (reference sequence). CDR3 nucleotide sequence: TGTGCCAGCAATCGGCTGGGAGGGGGGGCGATAACCGGGGAGCTGTTTTTT. Protein sequence: CASNRLGGGAITGELFF. Based on the CDR3 plus reference TRBV5-4 and TRBJ2-2, the full variable domain is ETGVTQSPTHLIKTRGQQVTLRCSSQSGHNTVSWYQQALGQGPQFIFQYYREEENGRGNFPPRFSGLQFPNYSSELNVNALELDDSALYLCASNRLGGGAITGELFFGEGSRLTVL.

This rearrangement joins TRBV29-1 to TRBJ2-5; no reliable D call. With the DNA end fitting TRBJ2-7 better, the J assignment may be wrong. This CDR3 is built from 13 residues. Germline CDR1 reads SQVTM; CDR2 reads ANQGSEA. CDR3 in amino acids: CSVGRQSSYEQYF. The CDR3 bases are TGCAGCGTTGGCAGGCAGAGCTCCTACGAGCAGTACTTC.

The chain couples TRBV6-5 to TRBJ2-7, with D possibly being TRBD2 (5 bases). There are 13 residues in the CDR3. V was trimmed by 4 bases and J by 1 base, leaving 8 bases between them. In germline, CDR1 is MNHEY, CDR2 SVGAGI. The CDR3 reads CASSFGESYEQYF. The CDR3 coding sequence is TGTGCCAGCAGTTTCGGGGAATCCTACGAGCAGTACTTC.

The chain has TRBV7-9 and TRBJ1-6, with D perhaps matching TRBD1 (6 bases). V was pared by 8 bases and J by 9 bases, with 14 bases between. This CDR3 is 13 amino acids long. The germline gives CDR1 SEHNR, CDR2 FQNEAQ (reference sequence). Here the CDR3 reads CASQTGSTSPLHF. For the CDR3, the DNA is TGTGCCAGCCAGACAGGTTCAACTTCACCCCTCCACTTT.

The genes are TRBV5-1 and TRBJ1-1; 7 positions agree with TRBD1. Germline V lookup: CDR1 SGHRS, CDR2 YFSETQ. The CDR3 covers 15 residues. Unmatched junction bases numbered 6, after V lost 4 bases and J lost 0 bases. The CDR3 DNA follows: TGCGCCAGCAGCCCACCGGGACAGCTGAACACTGAAGCTTTCTTT. This translates into CASSPPGQLNTEAFF.

The chain has TRBV5-1 and TRBJ1-1; 8 nucleotides agree with TRBD1. This CDR3 spans 15 amino acids. V lost 7 bases to trimming and J lost 4 bases; unmatched junction nucleotides: 12. CDR1 is SGHRS and CDR2 is YFSETQ in the germline V gene. As DNA, the CDR3 is TGCGCCAGCGGAGGACAGGGAGGTTCGGGCACTGAAGCTTTCTTT. Translation: CASGGQGGSGTEAFF. Full variable domain (outside the CDR3, taken from reference TRBV5-1 and TRBJ1-1): KAGVTQTPRYLIKTRGQQVTLSCSPISGHRSVSWYQQTPGQGLQFLFEYFSETQRNKGNFPGRFSGRQFSNSRSEMNVSTLELGDSALYLCASGGQGGSGTEAFFGQGTRLTVV.

This clone was counted between two and nine times. The rearrangement uses TRBV19 and TRBJ1-1, with 7 bases identical to TRBD1. This CDR3 is built from 16 residues. Per germline, CDR1 LNHDA and CDR2 SQIVND (reference sequence). V was clipped by 6 bases and J by 4 bases; unmatched bases: 14. CDR3 in amino acids: CASRATRRTGPTEAFF. CDR3 in DNA: TGTGCCAGTAGGGCCACCCGACGGACAGGACCCACTGAAGCTTTCTTT.

The V call is TRBV2, the J call TRBJ2-5; 7 bases fit TRBD1. The trim removed 6 bases at V and 1 base at J, leaving 5 bases unmatched. The CDR3 runs 14 residues. Germline values: CDR1 SNHLY, CDR2 FYNNEI. CDR3: CASSSNRGQETQYF. The CDR3, as DNA: TGTGCCAGCAGCTCGAACAGGGGCCAAGAGACCCAGTACTTC.

The CDR3 DNA reads as TGTGCCAGTAGTAGTCGGCTAGCGGGGGGTGATTTGTTCCGGCAGTTCTTC. It encodes CASSSRLAGGDLFRQFF. The rearrangement joins TRBV19 to TRBJ2-1, with TRBD2 identical over 11 bases. Losses at the gene ends were 4 bases for V and 12 bases for J; bases not matched to a gene: 17. From germline, CDR1 is LNHDA and CDR2 SQIVND (reference sequence). This CDR3 spans 17 amino acids.

J is TRBJ2-7 and V is TRBV25-1, with a possible D match to TRBD1 (6 bases). Between the trimmed V and J ends, which lost 5 bases and 5 bases, there was a span of 10 bases. The CDR3 has 12 amino acids. Germline CDR1 MGHDK, CDR2 SYGVNS. The CDR3: CASSPGADEQYF. DNA for the CDR3: TGTGCCAGCAGTCCAGGGGCGGACGAGCAGTACTTC.

The CDR3 protein is CASSPADRGSGTDTQYF. DNA for the CDR3: TGTGCCAGCAGCCCCGCTGACAGGGGCTCAGGCACAGATACGCAGTATTTT. The chain carries TRBV7-9 and TRBJ2-3; 8 bases are a match to TRBD1. CDR3 length: 17 amino acids. V lost 5 bases and J lost 1; bases outside the gene matches: 11. Germline V CDR1 and CDR2: SEHNR, FQNEAQ (reference sequence).

This clone was observed a handful of times. V usage is TRBV10-3 and J usage is TRBJ1-1; D remains ambiguous. Germline CDR1 reads ENHRY; CDR2 reads SYGVKD. The germline V and J ends were trimmed by 8 bases and 4 bases, with 8 bases remaining between them. The CDR3 spans 11 residues. CDR3 in amino acids: CAIVSGTEAFF. CDR3 coding DNA: TGTGCCATCGTTTCAGGCACTGAAGCTTTCTTT.

CDR3 DNA: TGTGCCACCAGCACCGAAGCACAGGGAAATAATTCACCCCTCCACTTT. Protein sequence: CATSTEAQGNNSPLHF. This chain uses TRBV15 with TRBJ1-6, with D possibly being TRBD1 (6 bases). The CDR3 runs 16 residues. Deletions cut 4 bases from V and 5 bases from J, with 15 bases between. In germline, CDR1 is LNHNV, CDR2 YYDKDF (reference sequence). Together with reference TRBV15 and TRBJ1-6, the CDR3 gives the full variable domain: DAMVIQNPRYQVTQFGKPVTLSCSQTLNHNVMYWYQQKSSQAPKLLFHYYDKDFNNEADTPDNFQSRRPNTSFCFLDIRSPGLGDTAMYLCATSTEAQGNNSPLHFGNGTRLTVT.

The chain recombines TRBV7-9 with TRBJ1-3, with D possibly matching TRBD1 (6 bases). CDR3 length: 15 residues. Deletions cut 6 bases from V and 0 bases from J, with 12 bases between. Looked up from germline, CDR1 is SEHNR and CDR2 is FQNEAQ (reference sequence). The DNA for the CDR3 is TGTGCCAGCAGGCAAAACAGGGCCTCTGGAAACACCATATATTTT. Translating it yields CASRQNRASGNTIYF.

The CDR3 reads CASSMGLAEQETQYF. The CDR3 DNA follows: TGTGCCAGCAGCATGGGACTAGCGGAGCAAGAGACCCAGTACTTC. V and J are TRBV5-6 and TRBJ2-5; 11 bases match TRBD2. Germline V gene sequence: CDR1 SGHDT, CDR2 YYEEEE. V shed 4 bases and J 2 bases; nucleotides not matched to a gene: 4. The CDR3 runs to 15 residues.

This clone has more than one count but fewer than ten. At one end the junction does not follow the germline gene, possibly because of a read error. The chain is built from TRBV19 and TRBJ2-7; TRBD1 is a possible D gene (6 bases). This CDR3 is 11 amino acids long. The germline CDR1 and CDR2 sequences are LNHDA and SQIVND (reference sequence). DNA of the CDR3: TGTGCCAGTAGTATTCCGGACAGCCAGGACTTC. Amino acids: CASSIPDSQDF.

V gene TRBV5-6 combines with J gene TRBJ2-3, with 7 bases aligning to TRBD2. The germline gives CDR1 SGHDT, CDR2 YYEEEE. V was pared by 0 bases and J by 0 bases, with 10 bases of the junction left unmatched. The length of the CDR3 is 18 residues. The CDR3 region is CASSLAFMGGGSTDTQYF. CDR3 in DNA: TGTGCCAGCAGCTTGGCCTTTATGGGCGGGGGTAGCACAGATACGCAGTATTTT.

The rearrangement joins TRBV10-3 to TRBJ2-3; 12 nucleotides line up with TRBD1. This CDR3 region has 18 residues. The germline V gene has CDR1 ENHRY and CDR2 SYGVKD. Trimming at V came to 6 bases and at J to 4 bases, leaving 14 bases not matched to a gene. The CDR3 loop is CAISANPGQGAPPDTQYF. Written as DNA, the CDR3 is TGTGCCATCAGCGCCAACCCGGGACAGGGGGCTCCCCCAGATACGCAGTATTTT.

The sample holds one count of this clone. The gene calls are TRBV10-3 and TRBJ1-2; 8 bases are shared with TRBD1. Germline CDR1 reads ENHRY; CDR2 reads SYGVKD. The ends lost 3 bases at V and 6 bases at J; junction bases unmatched: 3. The length of the CDR3 is 13 residues. The CDR3 DNA sequence: TGTGCCATCAGTGAAGGACAGGGTAATGGCTACACCTTC. Residues: CAISEGQGNGYTF.

The genes are TRBV10-3 and TRBJ2-1, with TRBD1 identical over 11 bases. The CDR3 consists of 15 residues. CDR1 and CDR2 (germline): ENHRY, SYGVKD. J gave up 4 bases and V 8 bases, and 7 bases lay outside the gene matches. CDR3: CAIRLGQGDYNEQFF. The CDR3 DNA reads TGTGCCATCCGGTTGGGACAGGGGGATTACAATGAGCAGTTCTTC.

J is TRBJ1-1 and V is TRBV6-1; D remains unclear. V lost 2 bases to trimming and J lost 4 bases, with 5 bases between them. Germline values: CDR1 MNHNS, CDR2 SASEGT. The CDR3 spans 12 residues. The CDR3 reads CASSEYITEAFF. The CDR3 coding sequence is TGTGCCAGCAGTGAATATATCACTGAAGCTTTCTTT.

This clone has a single count. The V gene is TRBV30, the J gene TRBJ1-4; a possible D gene is TRBD1 (5 bases). The germline V and J ends were trimmed by 1 base and 7 bases, with 22 bases remaining between them. The CDR3 is 17 residues long. Germline V gene data show CDR1 as GTSNPN and CDR2 as SVGIG (reference sequence). The CDR3 sequence: CAWSEGGGGLLVEKLFF. The DNA of the CDR3 is TGTGCCTGGAGTGAGGGCGGGGGAGGCCTTTTGGTTGAAAAACTGTTTTTT. Full variable domain (missing parts from reference TRBV30 and TRBJ1-4): SQTIHQWPATLVQPVGSPLSLECTVEGTSNPNLYWYRQAAGRGLQLLFYSVGIGQISSEVPQNLSASRPQDRQFILSSKKLLLSDSGFYLCAWSEGGGGLLVEKLFFGSGTQLSVL.